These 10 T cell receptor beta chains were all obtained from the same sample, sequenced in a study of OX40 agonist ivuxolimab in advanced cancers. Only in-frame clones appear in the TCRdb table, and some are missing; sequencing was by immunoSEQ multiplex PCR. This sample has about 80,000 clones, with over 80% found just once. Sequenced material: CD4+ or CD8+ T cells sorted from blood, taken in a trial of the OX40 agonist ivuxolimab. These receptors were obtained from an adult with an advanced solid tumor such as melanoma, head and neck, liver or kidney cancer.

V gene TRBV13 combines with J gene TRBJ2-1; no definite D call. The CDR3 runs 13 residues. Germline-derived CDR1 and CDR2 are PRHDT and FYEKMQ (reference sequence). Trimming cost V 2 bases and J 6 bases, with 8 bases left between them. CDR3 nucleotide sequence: TGTGCCAGCAGCTTACTGTCAAGCAATGAGCAGTTCTTC. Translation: CASSLLSSNEQFF.

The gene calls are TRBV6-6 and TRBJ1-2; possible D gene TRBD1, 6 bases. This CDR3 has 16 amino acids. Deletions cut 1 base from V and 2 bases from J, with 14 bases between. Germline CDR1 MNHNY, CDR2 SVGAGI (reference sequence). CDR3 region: CASSYWTQGGNYGYTF. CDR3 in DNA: TGTGCCAGCAGTTACTGGACTCAAGGGGGGAACTATGGCTACACCTTC.

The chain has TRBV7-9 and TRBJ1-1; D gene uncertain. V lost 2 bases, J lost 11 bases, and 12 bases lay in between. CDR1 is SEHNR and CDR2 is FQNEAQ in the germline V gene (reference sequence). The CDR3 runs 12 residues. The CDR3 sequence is CASSLNPGGAFF. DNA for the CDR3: TGTGCCAGCAGCTTAAACCCAGGAGGGGCTTTCTTT.

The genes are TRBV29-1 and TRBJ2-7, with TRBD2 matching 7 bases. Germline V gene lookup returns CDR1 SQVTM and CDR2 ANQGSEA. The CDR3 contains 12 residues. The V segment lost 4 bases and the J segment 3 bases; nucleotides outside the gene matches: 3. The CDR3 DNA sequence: TGCAGCGTTGGTGGGGGGGTCTACGAGCAGTACTTC. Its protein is CSVGGGVYEQYF.

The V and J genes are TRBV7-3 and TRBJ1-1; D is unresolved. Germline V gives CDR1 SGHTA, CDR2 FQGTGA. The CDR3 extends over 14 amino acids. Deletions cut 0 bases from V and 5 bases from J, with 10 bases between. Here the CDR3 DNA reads TGTGCCAGCAGCTTAACAGGGAGTAATACTGAAGCTTTCTTT. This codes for CASSLTGSNTEAFF.

The chain's CDR3 is CASSLGGTGDYGYTF. The CDR3 DNA is TGTGCCAGCAGCTTAGGGGGGACAGGGGACTATGGCTACACCTTC. The V call is TRBV7-2, the J call TRBJ1-2, with TRBD1 matching over 10 bases. V was clipped by 1 base and J by 3 bases; unmatched bases: 2. The CDR3 is 15 residues long. Germline CDR1 reads SGHTA; CDR2 reads FQGNSA.

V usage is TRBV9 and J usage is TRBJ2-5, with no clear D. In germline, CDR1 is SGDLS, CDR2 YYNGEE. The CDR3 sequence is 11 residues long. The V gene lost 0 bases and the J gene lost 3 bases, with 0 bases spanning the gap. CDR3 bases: TGTGCCAGCAGCGTAGAAGAGACCCAGTACTTC. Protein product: CASSVEETQYF. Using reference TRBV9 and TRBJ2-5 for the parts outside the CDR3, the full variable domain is DSGVTQTPKHLITATGQRVTLRCSPRSGDLSVYWYQQSLDQGLQFLIQYYNGEERAKGNILERFSAQQFPDLHSELNLSSLELGDSALYFCASSVEETQYFGPGTRLLVL.

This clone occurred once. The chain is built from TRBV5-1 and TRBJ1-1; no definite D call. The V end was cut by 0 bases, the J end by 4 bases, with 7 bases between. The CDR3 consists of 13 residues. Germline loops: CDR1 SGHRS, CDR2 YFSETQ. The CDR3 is CASSLAGPTEAFF. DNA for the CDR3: TGCGCCAGCAGCTTGGCAGGTCCCACTGAAGCTTTCTTT. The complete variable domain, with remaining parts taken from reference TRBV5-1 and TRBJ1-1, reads KAGVTQTPRYLIKTRGQQVTLSCSPISGHRSVSWYQQTPGQGLQFLFEYFSETQRNKGNFPGRFSGRQFSNSRSEMNVSTLELGDSALYLCASSLAGPTEAFFGQGTRLTVV.

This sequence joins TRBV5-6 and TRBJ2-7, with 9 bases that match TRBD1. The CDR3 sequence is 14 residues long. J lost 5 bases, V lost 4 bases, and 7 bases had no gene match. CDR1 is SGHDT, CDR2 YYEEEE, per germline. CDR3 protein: CASSPQWTGDEQYF. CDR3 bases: TGTGCCAGCAGCCCTCAGTGGACAGGGGACGAGCAGTACTTC.

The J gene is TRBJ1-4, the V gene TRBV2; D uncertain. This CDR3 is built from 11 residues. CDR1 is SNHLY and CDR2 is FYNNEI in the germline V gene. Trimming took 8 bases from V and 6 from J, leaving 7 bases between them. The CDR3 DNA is TGTGCCAGCTCGCCTGATGAAAAACTGTTTTTT. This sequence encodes CASSPDEKLFF.